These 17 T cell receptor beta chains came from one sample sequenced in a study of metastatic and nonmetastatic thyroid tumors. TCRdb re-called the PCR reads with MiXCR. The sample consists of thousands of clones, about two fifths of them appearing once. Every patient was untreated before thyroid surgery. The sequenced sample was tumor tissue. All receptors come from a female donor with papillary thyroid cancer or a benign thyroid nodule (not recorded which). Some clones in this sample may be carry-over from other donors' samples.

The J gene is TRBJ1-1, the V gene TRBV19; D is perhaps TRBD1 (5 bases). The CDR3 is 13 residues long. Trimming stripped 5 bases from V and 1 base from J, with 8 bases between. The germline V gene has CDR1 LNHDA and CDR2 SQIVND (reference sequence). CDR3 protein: CASSAQGNTEAFF. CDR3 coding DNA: TGTGCCAGTAGTGCCCAGGGGAACACTGAAGCTTTCTTT.

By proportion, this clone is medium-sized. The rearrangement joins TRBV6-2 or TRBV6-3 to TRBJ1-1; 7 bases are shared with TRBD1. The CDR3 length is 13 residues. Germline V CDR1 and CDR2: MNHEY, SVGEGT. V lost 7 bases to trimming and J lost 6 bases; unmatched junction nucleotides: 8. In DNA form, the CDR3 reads TGTGCCAGCAACCCAACAGGGGCAGCTGAAGCTTTCTTT. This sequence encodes CASNPTGAAEAFF.

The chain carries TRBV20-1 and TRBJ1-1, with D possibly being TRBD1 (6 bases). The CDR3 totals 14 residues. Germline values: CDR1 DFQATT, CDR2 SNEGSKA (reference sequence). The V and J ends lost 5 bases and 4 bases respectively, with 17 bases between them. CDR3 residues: CSAALQGFVTEAFF. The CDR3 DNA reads TGCAGTGCTGCACTTCAGGGGTTCGTCACTGAAGCTTTCTTT.

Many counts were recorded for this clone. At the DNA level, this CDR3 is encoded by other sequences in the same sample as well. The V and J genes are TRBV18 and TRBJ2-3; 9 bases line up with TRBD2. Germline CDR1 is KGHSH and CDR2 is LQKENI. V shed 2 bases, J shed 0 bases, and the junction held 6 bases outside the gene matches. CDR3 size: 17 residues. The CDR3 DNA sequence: TGTGCCAGCTCACCAACGGCGGGAGGGACTAGCACAGATACGCAGTATTTT. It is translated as CASSPTAGGTSTDTQYF. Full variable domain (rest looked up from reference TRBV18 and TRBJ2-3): NAGVMQNPRHLVRRRGQEARLRCSPMKGHSHVYWYRQLPEEGLKFMVYLQKENIIDESGMPKERFSAEFPKEGPSILRIQQVVRGDSAAYFCASSPTAGGTSTDTQYFGPGTRLTVL.

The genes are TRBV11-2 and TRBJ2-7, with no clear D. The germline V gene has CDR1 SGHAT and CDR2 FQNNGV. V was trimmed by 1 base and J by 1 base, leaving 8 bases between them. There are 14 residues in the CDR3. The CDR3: CASSLGMASYEQYF. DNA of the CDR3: TGTGCCAGCAGCTTAGGGATGGCGTCCTACGAGCAGTACTTC.

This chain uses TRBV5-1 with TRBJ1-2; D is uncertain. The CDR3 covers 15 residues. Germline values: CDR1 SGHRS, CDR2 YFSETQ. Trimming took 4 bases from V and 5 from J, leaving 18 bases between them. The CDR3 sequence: CASSPEGMADYGYTF. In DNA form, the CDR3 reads TGCGCCAGCAGCCCTGAGGGTATGGCGGATTATGGCTACACCTTC.

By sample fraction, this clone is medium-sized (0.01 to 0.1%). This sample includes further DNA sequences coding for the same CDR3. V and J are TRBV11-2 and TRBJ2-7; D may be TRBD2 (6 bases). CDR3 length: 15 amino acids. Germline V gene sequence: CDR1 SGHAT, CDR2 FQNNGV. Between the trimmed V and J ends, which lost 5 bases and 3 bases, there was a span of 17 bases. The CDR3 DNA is TGTGCCAGCAGCACCACTCTAGCGTATGACTACGAGCAGTACTTC. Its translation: CASSTTLAYDYEQYF.

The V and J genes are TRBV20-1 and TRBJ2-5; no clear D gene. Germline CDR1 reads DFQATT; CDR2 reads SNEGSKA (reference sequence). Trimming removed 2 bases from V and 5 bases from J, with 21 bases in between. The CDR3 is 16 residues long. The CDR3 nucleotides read TGCAGTGCTAGATATAATCTAGGTGTGGGTAGGGAGACCCAGTACTTC. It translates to CSARYNLGVGRETQYF.

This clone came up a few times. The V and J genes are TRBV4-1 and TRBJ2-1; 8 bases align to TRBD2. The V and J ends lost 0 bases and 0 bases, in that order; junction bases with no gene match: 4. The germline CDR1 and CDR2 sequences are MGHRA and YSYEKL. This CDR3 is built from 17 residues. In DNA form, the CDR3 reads TGCGCCAGCAGCCAAGAGCGGAGCGGGAGCTCCTACAATGAGCAGTTCTTC. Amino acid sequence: CASSQERSGSSYNEQFF.

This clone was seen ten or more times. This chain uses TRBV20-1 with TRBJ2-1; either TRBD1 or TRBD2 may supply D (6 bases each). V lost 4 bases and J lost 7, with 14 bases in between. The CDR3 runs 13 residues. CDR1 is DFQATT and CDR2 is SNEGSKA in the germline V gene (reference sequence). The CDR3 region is CSATSGGRNEQFF. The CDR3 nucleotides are TGCAGTGCTACCTCTGGGGGGCGTAATGAGCAGTTCTTC.

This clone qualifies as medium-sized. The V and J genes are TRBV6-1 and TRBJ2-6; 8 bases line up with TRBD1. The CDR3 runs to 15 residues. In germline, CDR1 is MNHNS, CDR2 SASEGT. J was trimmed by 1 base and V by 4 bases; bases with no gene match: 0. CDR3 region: CASSGQGSGANVLTF. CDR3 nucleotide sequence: TGTGCCAGCAGTGGACAGGGGTCTGGGGCCAACGTCCTGACTTTC.

CDR3 nucleotides: TGTGCCAGCAGTAGCGGACTAGTCCCAGATACGCAGTATTTT. This sequence encodes CASSSGLVPDTQYF. The chain has TRBV28 and TRBJ2-3, with TRBD2 identical over 7 bases. The V segment lost 5 bases and the J segment 4 bases; nucleotides outside the gene matches: 6. Germline loops: CDR1 MDHEN, CDR2 SYDVKM. The CDR3 loop spans 14 amino acids.

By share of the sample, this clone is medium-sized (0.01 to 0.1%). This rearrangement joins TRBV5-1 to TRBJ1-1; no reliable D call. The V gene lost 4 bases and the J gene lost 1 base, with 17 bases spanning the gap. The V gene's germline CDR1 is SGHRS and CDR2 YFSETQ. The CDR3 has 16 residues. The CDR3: CASSPLHQLKNTEAFF. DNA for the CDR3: TGCGCCAGCAGCCCTCTACACCAACTTAAGAACACTGAAGCTTTCTTT. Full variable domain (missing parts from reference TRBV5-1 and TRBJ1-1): KAGVTQTPRYLIKTRGQQVTLSCSPISGHRSVSWYQQTPGQGLQFLFEYFSETQRNKGNFPGRFSGRQFSNSRSEMNVSTLELGDSALYLCASSPLHQLKNTEAFFGQGTRLTVV.

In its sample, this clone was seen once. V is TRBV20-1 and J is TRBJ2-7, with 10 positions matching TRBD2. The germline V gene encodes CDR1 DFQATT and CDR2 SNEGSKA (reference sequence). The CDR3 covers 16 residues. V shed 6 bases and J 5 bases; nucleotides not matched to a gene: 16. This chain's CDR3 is CSAERGSGRARDEQYF. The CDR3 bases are TGCAGTGCGGAGAGAGGGAGCGGGAGGGCCCGTGACGAGCAGTACTTC.

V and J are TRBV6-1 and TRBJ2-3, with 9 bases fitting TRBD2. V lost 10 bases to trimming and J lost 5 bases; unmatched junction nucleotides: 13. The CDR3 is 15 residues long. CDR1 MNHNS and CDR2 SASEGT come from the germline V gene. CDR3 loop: CAITRRLAAVDTQYF. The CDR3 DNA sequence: TGTGCCATCACTAGGAGACTAGCGGCAGTAGATACGCAGTATTTT.

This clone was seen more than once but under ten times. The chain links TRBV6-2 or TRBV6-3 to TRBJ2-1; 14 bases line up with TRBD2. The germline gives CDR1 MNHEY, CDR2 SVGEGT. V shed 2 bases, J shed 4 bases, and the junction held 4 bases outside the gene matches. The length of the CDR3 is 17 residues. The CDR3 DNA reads TGTGCCAGCAGTTACCTGGGACTAGCGGGAGAGTACAATGAGCAGTTCTTC. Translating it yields CASSYLGLAGEYNEQFF.

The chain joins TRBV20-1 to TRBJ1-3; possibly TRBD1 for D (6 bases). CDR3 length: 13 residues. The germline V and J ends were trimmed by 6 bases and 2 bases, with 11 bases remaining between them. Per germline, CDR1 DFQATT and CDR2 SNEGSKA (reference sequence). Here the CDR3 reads CSADRSAGNTIYF. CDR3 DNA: TGCAGTGCCGACAGGTCCGCTGGAAACACCATATATTTT.